One and the same sample provided the 4 T cell receptor beta chains below, sequenced in a study of blood T cell repertoires in COVID-19. Measured with immunoSEQ multiplex PCR; TCRdb has only the in-frame clones, and not every one. This table holds just over 90,000 clones, roughly 90% found once. Input material: peripheral blood. These receptors originate from a human donor with active COVID-19. The donor label of this sample is uncertain.

The gene calls are TRBV21-1 and TRBJ2-5; TRBD1 is the table's D call, not checked against the DNA. TRBV21-1 is an annotated pseudogene. The CDR3 has 14 amino acids. In DNA, the CDR3 is TGTGCCAGGTCCCCGGGACAGGGGAAAGAGACCCAGTACTTC. Protein sequence: CARSPGQGKETQYF.

V and J are TRBV6-5 and TRBJ2-5, with 8 bases fitting TRBD2. CDR3 size: 16 residues. The germline gives CDR1 MNHEY, CDR2 SVGAGI. Losses at the gene ends were 2 bases for V and 0 bases for J; bases not matched to a gene: 5. The CDR3 sequence is CASSYSGGGHQETQYF. CDR3 nucleotide sequence: TGTGCCAGCAGTTACAGTGGCGGGGGGCACCAAGAGACCCAGTACTTC.

The CDR3 reads CASSPGGGRWPGNTIYF. The CDR3 nucleotides are TGTGCCAGCAGCCCCGGGGGGGGGAGGTGGCCTGGAAACACCATATATTTT. The rearrangement uses TRBV9 and TRBJ1-3; possibly TRBD1 for D (5 bases). The CDR3 is 17 residues long. V shed 4 bases and J shed 2 bases, with 19 bases lying between them. Germline assignment: CDR1 SGDLS and CDR2 YYNGEE.

For this clone: Other DNA sequences in the same sample also yield this CDR3. The chain has TRBV12-3 or TRBV12-4 and TRBJ1-1; no clear D. Trimming removed 2 bases at V and 1 base at J, with 5 bases between. This CDR3 is 13 amino acids long. The CDR3 is CASSLTENTEAFF. CDR3 nucleotides: TGTGCCAGCAGTTTAACAGAGAACACTGAAGCTTTCTTT.